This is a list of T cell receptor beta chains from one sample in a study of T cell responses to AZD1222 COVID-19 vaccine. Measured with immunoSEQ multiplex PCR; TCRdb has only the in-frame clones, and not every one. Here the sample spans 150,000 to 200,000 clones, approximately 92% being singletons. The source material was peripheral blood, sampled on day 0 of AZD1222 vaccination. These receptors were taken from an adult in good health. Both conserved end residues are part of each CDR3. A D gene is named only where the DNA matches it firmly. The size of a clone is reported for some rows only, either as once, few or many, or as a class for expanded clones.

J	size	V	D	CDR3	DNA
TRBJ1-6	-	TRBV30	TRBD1	CAWSGGQGNSPLHF	TGTGCCTGGAGTGGAGGACAGGGAAATTCACCCCTCCACTTT
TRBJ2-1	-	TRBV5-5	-	CASSSLSGSYNEQFF	TGTGCCAGCAGCTCGCTTAGCGGTTCCTACAATGAGCAGTTCTTC
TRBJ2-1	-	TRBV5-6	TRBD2	CASSSRRLAGEHNEQFF	TGTGCCAGCAGCTCGCGCCGACTAGCGGGAGAACACAATGAGCAGTTCTTC
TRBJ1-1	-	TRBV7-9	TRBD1	CASSPVPGQGWATEAFF	TGTGCCAGCAGCCCCGTGCCGGGACAGGGTTGGGCGACTGAAGCTTTCTTT
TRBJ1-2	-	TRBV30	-	CAWSPAGFYGYTF	TGTGCCTGGAGCCCCGCGGGTTTCTATGGCTACACCTTC
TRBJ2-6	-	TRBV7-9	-	CASSLVGSPYNSGANVLTF	TGTGCCAGCAGCTTGGTTGGCAGCCCTTACAACTCTGGGGCCAACGTCCTGACTTTC
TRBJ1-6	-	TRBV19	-	CASSTDGRDSPLHF	TGTGCCAGTAGTACGGACGGCAGGGATTCACCCCTCCACTTT
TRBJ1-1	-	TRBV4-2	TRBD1	CASSQTGGFVEAFF	TGTGCCAGCAGCCAAACAGGGGGTTTTGTTGAAGCTTTCTTT
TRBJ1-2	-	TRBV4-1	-	CASSQDPGWGYTF	TGCGCCAGCAGCCAAGACCCGGGGTGGGGCTACACCTTC
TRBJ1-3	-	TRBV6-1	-	CASSEAIGLGNTIYF	TGTGCCAGCAGTGAAGCAATCGGTCTTGGAAACACCATATATTTT
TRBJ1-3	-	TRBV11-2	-	CASSLMDLKGSGNTIYF	TGTGCCAGCAGCTTAATGGATTTAAAGGGGTCTGGAAACACCATATATTTT
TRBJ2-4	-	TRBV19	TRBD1	CASSIEFGQGAKNIQYF	TGTGCCAGTAGTATAGAGTTCGGACAGGGAGCCAAAAACATTCAGTACTTC
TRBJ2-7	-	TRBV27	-	CASGSSDVGPYEQYF	TGTGCCAGCGGATCCAGCGACGTCGGACCCTACGAGCAGTACTTC
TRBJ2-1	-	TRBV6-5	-	CASDPGGGPHEQFF	TGTGCCAGCGACCCAGGGGGAGGGCCGCATGAGCAGTTCTTC
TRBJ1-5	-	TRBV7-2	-	CASSHRQSNQPQHF	TGTGCCAGCAGCCACCGACAGAGCAATCAGCCCCAGCATTTT
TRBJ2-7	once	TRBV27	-	CASAGLKNEQYF	TGTGCCAGCGCAGGGCTGAAAAACGAGCAGTACTTC
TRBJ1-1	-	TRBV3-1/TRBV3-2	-	CASSQAENTEAFF	TGTGCCAGCAGCCAAGCGGAGAACACTGAAGCTTTCTTT
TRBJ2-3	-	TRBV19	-	CATSWTITDTQYF	TGTGCCACCTCGTGGACGATCACAGATACGCAGTATTTT
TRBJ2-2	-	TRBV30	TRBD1	CAWSVGQMNTGELFF	TGTGCCTGGAGTGTGGGACAGATGAACACCGGGGAGCTGTTTTTT
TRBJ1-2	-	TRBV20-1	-	CSATPGSVYTF	TGCAGTGCTACCCCAGGGTCTGTATACACCTTC
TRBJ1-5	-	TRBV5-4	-	CASSPDGGQPQHF	TGTGCCAGCAGCCCTGATGGGGGTCAGCCCCAGCATTTT
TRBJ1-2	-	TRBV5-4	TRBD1	CASSLATQGGAGYTF	TGTGCCAGCAGCTTGGCCACGCAGGGGGGAGCTGGCTACACCTTC
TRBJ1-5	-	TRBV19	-	CATLPGGNQPQHF	TGTGCCACCCTTCCGGGGGGCAATCAGCCCCAGCATTTT
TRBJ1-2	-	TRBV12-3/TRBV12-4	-	CASRLKAAWGYTF	TGTGCCAGCAGGTTAAAGGCTGCCTGGGGCTACACCTTC
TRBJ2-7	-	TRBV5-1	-	CASSLDGQSSYEQYF	TGCGCCAGCAGCTTGGATGGCCAGAGCTCCTACGAGCAGTACTTC
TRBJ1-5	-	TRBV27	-	CASSLFSGEFRNQPQHF	TGTGCCAGCAGTTTATTCTCAGGGGAATTTCGGAATCAGCCCCAGCATTTT
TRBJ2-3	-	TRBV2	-	CARRRRGTDTQYF	TGTGCCAGGCGGCGCAGGGGCACAGATACGCAGTATTTT
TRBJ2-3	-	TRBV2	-	CASNIRPGHTDTQYF	TGTGCCAGCAATATCCGCCCCGGGCACACAGATACGCAGTATTTT
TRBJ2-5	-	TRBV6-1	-	CASSDQGGGETQYF	TGTGCCAGCAGTGATCAGGGTGGAGGAGAGACCCAGTACTTC